Shown below are 27 T cell receptor beta chains from a single sample sequenced in a study of OX40 agonist ivuxolimab in advanced cancers. Here immunoSEQ multiplex PCR was the method, and the copy in TCRdb shows in-frame clones only, minus some. The repertoire consists of more than 65,000 clones, with nearly 90% occurring once and the leading ten covering about 10%. The material was CD4+ or CD8+ T cells sorted from blood, obtained in a trial of the OX40 agonist ivuxolimab. These receptors all come from an adult with an advanced solid tumor such as melanoma, head and neck, liver or kidney cancer.

The V gene is TRBV5-1, the J gene TRBJ2-7; 8 nucleotides line up with TRBD2. The CDR3 is made up of 15 amino acids. Trimming at V came to 0 bases and at J to 1 base, leaving 3 bases not matched to a gene. Germline V gene data show CDR1 as SGHRS and CDR2 as YFSETQ. This CDR3 is CASSLESSGSYEQYF. CDR3 sequence (DNA): TGCGCCAGCAGCTTGGAGTCTAGCGGGTCCTACGAGCAGTACTTC.

The chain couples TRBV19 to TRBJ1-5, with D perhaps TRBD1 (5 bases). V was shortened by 3 bases and J by 1 base, with 16 bases between the two germline ends. Germline V gives CDR1 LNHDA, CDR2 SQIVND (reference sequence). CDR3 size: 17 residues. CDR3 sequence reads: CASSIHGPGGSNQPQHF. The CDR3 DNA is TGTGCCAGTAGTATCCACGGTCCCGGGGGAAGCAATCAGCCCCAGCATTTT. Full variable domain (remainder filled in from reference TRBV19 and TRBJ1-5): DGGITQSPKYLFRKEGQNVTLSCEQNLNHDAMYWYRQDPGQGLRLIYYSQIVNDFQKGDIAEGYSVSREKKESFPLTVTSAQKNPTAFYLCASSIHGPGGSNQPQHFGDGTRLSIL.

The chain combines TRBV4-1 with TRBJ2-2, with TRBD1 identical over 10 bases. V trimming: 4 bases; J trimming: 2 bases; junction bases outside the gene matches: 4. The CDR3 runs to 16 residues. The germline V gene encodes CDR1 MGHRA and CDR2 YSYEKL. DNA for the CDR3: TGCGCCAGCAGCCCGGGACAGGGGTTCAACACCGGGGAGCTGTTTTTT. Amino acid sequence: CASSPGQGFNTGELFF.

This chain links TRBV6-6 with TRBJ1-1; D is unclear. The CDR3 consists of 14 residues. The germline CDR1 and CDR2 sequences are MNHNY and SVGAGI (reference sequence). Deletions cut 2 bases from V and 7 bases from J, with 14 bases between. CDR3 DNA sequence: TGTGCCAGCAGTTACACGGCAGTGGAAGTTGAAGCTTTCTTT. This gives the protein CASSYTAVEVEAFF.

This sequence joins TRBV27 and TRBJ1-4; weak D call: TRBD1 (5 bases). Per germline, CDR1 MNHEY and CDR2 SMNVEV (reference sequence). This CDR3 spans 17 amino acids. Trimming stripped 3 bases from V and 4 bases from J, with 18 bases between. Written as DNA, the CDR3 is TGTGCCAGCAGTTTTTTCAGATGGGGGGGTAATAATGAAAAACTGTTTTTT. It translates to CASSFFRWGGNNEKLFF.

The rearrangement links TRBV29-1 to TRBJ1-5; 7 bases are shared with TRBD1. The CDR3 has 13 residues. Germline V lookup: CDR1 SQVTM, CDR2 ANQGSEA. The trim removed 4 bases at V and 2 bases at J, leaving 2 bases unmatched. As DNA, the CDR3 is TGCAGCGTTGGGCAGGGGGGCAATCAGCCCCAGCATTTT. It translates to CSVGQGGNQPQHF.

Comment on this clone: The sample carries other DNA sequences with the same CDR3. The gene calls are TRBV29-1 and TRBJ2-7; D is possibly TRBD2 (5 bases). Trimming removed 6 bases at V and 3 bases at J, with 9 bases between. The CDR3 consists of 11 residues. Germline V CDR1 and CDR2: SQVTM, ANQGSEA. The CDR3 spells CSVGTSYEQYF. CDR3 nucleotide sequence: TGCAGCGTGGGAACTAGCTACGAGCAGTACTTC.

The chain uses TRBV5-1 and TRBJ2-7; D possibly corresponds to TRBD2 (5 bases). This CDR3 spans 13 amino acids. Deletions cut 4 bases from V and 5 bases from J, with 13 bases between. Germline CDR1 is SGHRS and CDR2 is YFSETQ. The CDR3 loop reads CASSHGEGDEQYF. The CDR3 region has the DNA TGCGCCAGCAGCCACGGTGAGGGCGACGAGCAGTACTTC. Combining the CDR3 with reference TRBV5-1 and TRBJ2-7 gives the whole variable domain KAGVTQTPRYLIKTRGQQVTLSCSPISGHRSVSWYQQTPGQGLQFLFEYFSETQRNKGNFPGRFSGRQFSNSRSEMNVSTLELGDSALYLCASSHGEGDEQYFGPGTRLTVT.

The rearrangement uses TRBV12-2 and TRBJ2-7; the table calls TRBD2, which could not be checked here. TRBV12-2 is a pseudogene locus. This CDR3 is built from 14 residues. The CDR3 DNA is TGTGCAAGTCGCTTGCTTCTTACTTCCTACGAGCAGTACTTC. The encoded protein is CASRLLLTSYEQYF.

The V gene is TRBV6-5, the J gene TRBJ2-5; D gene unclear. The DNA end favors TRBJ2-7, so the J call may be wrong. The CDR3 loop spans 11 amino acids. Germline V CDR1 and CDR2: MNHEY, SVGAGI. CDR3 amino acids: CASTHRYEQYF. CDR3 bases: TGTGCCAGCACTCATCGTTACGAGCAGTACTTC.

The J gene is TRBJ1-4, the V gene TRBV7-8; D call uncertain. The length of the CDR3 is 16 residues. V gave up 5 bases and J gave up 6 bases, with 19 bases separating them. CDR1 SGHVS and CDR2 FQNEAQ come from the germline V gene. CDR3 nucleotide sequence: TGTGCCAGCAGCCCCCAGGTGGGGAGGGCATATGAAAAACTGTTTTTT. The encoded protein is CASSPQVGRAYEKLFF.

On this clone: Germline is not matched at one junction end, which may reflect a read error. This chain links TRBV30 with TRBJ2-5; a weak D match, TRBD2 (6 bases). The CDR3 has 14 amino acids. Germline assignment: CDR1 GTSNPN and CDR2 SVGIG (reference sequence). The CDR3 spells CAWSVRRGTESQYF. The CDR3 DNA reads TGTGCCTGGAGTGTACGACGGGGGACGGAGAGCCAGTACTTC.

This chain connects TRBV6-5 to TRBJ1-2; D gene uncertain. The V gene lost 5 bases and the J gene lost 7 bases, with 14 bases spanning the gap. Germline CDR1 MNHEY, CDR2 SVGAGI. This CDR3 region has 13 residues. Here the CDR3 DNA reads TGTGCCAGCAGTAGCAAGGGCCCAAGTGGCTACACCTTC. This gives the protein CASSSKGPSGYTF.

The chain carries TRBV7-9 and TRBJ2-7; D possibly corresponds to TRBD2 (5 bases). Germline V gives CDR1 SEHNR, CDR2 FQNEAQ (reference sequence). This CDR3 comprises 15 residues. V lost 2 bases and J lost 2, with 13 bases in between. CDR3 in amino acids: CASSLSSGSTYEQYF. CDR3 coding DNA: TGTGCCAGCAGCTTATCGAGCGGAAGCACCTACGAGCAGTACTTC.

CDR3 loop: CASSTWGGRGAGELFF. CDR3 nucleotides: TGTGCCAGCAGCACTTGGGGCGGGAGGGGGGCCGGGGAGCTGTTTTTT. The chain links TRBV5-4 to TRBJ2-2; TRBD2 agrees at 9 bases. V shed 4 bases, J shed 6 bases, and the junction held 10 bases outside the gene matches. This CDR3 is built from 16 residues. Germline-derived CDR1 and CDR2 are SGHNT and YYREEE (reference sequence). Looking up the rest from reference TRBV5-4 and TRBJ2-2 gives the full variable domain: ETGVTQSPTHLIKTRGQQVTLRCSSQSGHNTVSWYQQALGQGPQFIFQYYREEENGRGNFPPRFSGLQFPNYSSELNVNALELDDSALYLCASSTWGGRGAGELFFGEGSRLTVL.

The chain links TRBV5-1 to TRBJ2-3; D is unresolved. Germline V lookup: CDR1 SGHRS, CDR2 YFSETQ. V was clipped by 3 bases and J by 3 bases, with 11 bases between them. The CDR3 is 14 residues long. CDR3 protein: CASSSRGGTDTQYF. CDR3 bases: TGCGCCAGCAGCTCTCGCGGCGGTACAGATACGCAGTATTTT.

The CDR3 here is CASGTPLSVDEQYF. CDR3 coding DNA: TGTGCCAGCGGGACTCCGCTTAGCGTGGACGAGCAGTACTTC. The chain couples TRBV28 to TRBJ2-7; the D gene is possibly TRBD2 (6 bases). Germline V gene data show CDR1 as MDHEN and CDR2 as SYDVKM. Trimming took 8 bases from V and 5 from J, leaving 19 bases between them. The CDR3 covers 14 residues.

This chain joins TRBV4-1 and TRBJ1-2; D unresolved. Per germline, CDR1 MGHRA and CDR2 YSYEKL. This CDR3 spans 15 amino acids. V lost 2 bases and J 0 bases, leaving 10 bases between the germline ends. The CDR3 DNA reads TGCGCCAGCAGCCAACAACCGAGCCCTAACTATGGCTACACCTTC. The encoded protein is CASSQQPSPNYGYTF.

The chain is built from TRBV7-8 and TRBJ2-1; D possibly corresponds to TRBD1 (5 bases). V lost 7 bases and J 6 bases, leaving 13 bases between the germline ends. Looked up from germline, CDR1 is SGHVS and CDR2 is FQNEAQ. The CDR3 spans 13 residues. CDR3 loop: CASTLRGFNEQFF. As DNA, the CDR3 is TGTGCCAGCACCCTAAGGGGATTCAATGAGCAGTTCTTC. Together with reference TRBV7-8 and TRBJ2-1, the CDR3 gives the full variable domain: GAGVSQSPRYKVAKRGQDVALRCDPISGHVSLFWYQQALGQGPEFLTYFQNEAQLDKSGLPSDRFFAERPEGSVSTLKIQRTQQEDSAVYLCASTLRGFNEQFFGPGTRLTVL.

The V call is TRBV14, the J call TRBJ2-5, with D possibly TRBD2 on 6 matching bases. Germline V gene lookup returns CDR1 SGHDN and CDR2 FVKESK. Trimming left V 5 bases short and J 5 bases short, with 21 bases between. The CDR3 spans 16 residues. The CDR3 spells CASSSRLKKGGETQYF. CDR3 coding DNA: TGTGCCAGCAGCTCCCGACTTAAGAAAGGAGGGGAGACCCAGTACTTC.

CDR3 loop: CASSPPILSRNYGYTF. For the CDR3, the DNA is TGTGCCAGCTCACCACCTATTTTATCTAGGAACTATGGCTACACCTTC. The rearrangement uses TRBV18 and TRBJ1-2; no reliable D call. The germline V and J ends were trimmed by 0 bases and 2 bases, with 13 bases remaining between them. The CDR3 extends over 16 amino acids. Germline V CDR1 and CDR2: KGHSH, LQKENI.

The chain is built from TRBV5-1 and TRBJ1-3; D is uncertain. Germline V gives CDR1 SGHRS, CDR2 YFSETQ. This CDR3 region has 15 residues. V lost 4 bases to trimming and J lost 0 bases, with 11 bases between them. CDR3 protein: CASSPFGYSGNTIYF. The CDR3 DNA reads as TGCGCCAGCAGCCCCTTCGGTTACTCTGGAAACACCATATATTTT.

V gene TRBV19 combines with J gene TRBJ2-6; D assignment may be TRBD1 or TRBD2 (5 bases each). V lost 1 base to trimming and J lost 2 bases, with 12 bases between them. Looked up from germline, CDR1 is LNHDA and CDR2 is SQIVND (reference sequence). This CDR3 is built from 17 residues. The CDR3 loop is CASSIVGAGTGANVLTF. Written as DNA, the CDR3 is TGTGCCAGTAGTATAGTCGGGGCCGGGACTGGGGCCAACGTCCTGACTTTC.

The J gene is TRBJ1-2, the V gene TRBV9; TRBD1 matches at 8 bases. Trimming at V came to 5 bases and at J to 4 bases, leaving 10 bases not matched to a gene. Per the germline V gene, CDR1 is SGDLS and CDR2 is YYNGEE. The CDR3 spans 15 residues. The CDR3 region has the DNA TGTGCCAGCAGTTTTGCAGGGGGCCTCTTCTATGGCTACACCTTC. Protein sequence: CASSFAGGLFYGYTF.

The chain uses TRBV6-4 and TRBJ2-3; 9 nucleotides align to TRBD1. Trimming at V came to 10 bases and at J to 1 base, leaving 9 bases not matched to a gene. CDR1 and CDR2 (germline): MRHNA, SNTAGT. This CDR3 contains 15 residues. DNA of the CDR3: TGTGCCACCGACCTCGGACAGGGGCGCACAGATACGCAGTATTTT. As protein: CATDLGQGRTDTQYF.

The chain has TRBV9 and TRBJ2-3; 9 bases are a match to TRBD2. The CDR3 has 15 amino acids. Germline lookup yields CDR1 SGDLS and CDR2 YYNGEE. With 2 bases clipped from V and 2 bases from J, the junction kept 3 bases outside the gene matches. CDR3 residues: CASSVTSGSTDTQYF. The CDR3 nucleotides read TGTGCCAGCAGCGTTACTAGCGGGTCCACAGATACGCAGTATTTT.

The chain joins TRBV18 to TRBJ2-1; possible D gene TRBD2, 6 bases. This CDR3 is built from 13 residues. The V gene's germline CDR1 is KGHSH and CDR2 LQKENI. V was cut by 3 bases and J by 15 bases, with 18 bases left in between. The CDR3 here is CASSPGAGLPVFF. CDR3 in DNA: TGTGCCAGCTCACCCGGGGCGGGACTCCCTGTGTTCTTC.